A selection of T cell receptor beta chains follows, all from one sample in a study of identical twins. TCRdb reanalysed the 5' RACE reads using MiXCR and keeps one entry per CDR3 protein. This sample carries about 900,000 distinct CDR3 sequences, about 12% of them seen once, and the ten largest clones take around 1.5%. These records were also assigned to another study, of yellow fever vaccine responses in identical twins.

The specimen was PBMCs. The receptors shown here come from a woman aged 18-35 years in good health. CDR3s include the opening cysteine and the closing phenylalanine or tryptophan. A D gene is named only where the DNA matches it firmly. Size is stated for part of the rows, as once, few or many counts, or as a class when the clone is expanded.

v_call	clone_size	j_call	d_call	cdr3_length	cdr3_aa	cdr3_nt
TRBV9	few	TRBJ2-1	-	17	CASSGGLSAASYNEQFF	TGTGCCAGCAGCGGAGGTCTATCCGCGGCTTCCTACAATGAGCAGTTCTTC
TRBV28	-	TRBJ2-1	-	13	CASSLSLAREQFF	TGTGCCAGCAGTTTATCCCTAGCGCGTGAGCAGTTCTTC
TRBV6-5	-	TRBJ2-5	TRBD2	14	CASSLTSYQETQYF	TGTGCCAGCAGTTTGACTAGCTATCAAGAGACCCAGTACTTC
TRBV7-9	many	TRBJ1-1	-	12	CASSLEPTEAFF	TGTGCCAGCAGCTTAGAACCCACTGAAGCTTTCTTT
TRBV5-1	-	TRBJ1-2	TRBD1	15	CASSSGQGRGYGYTF	TGCGCCAGCAGCTCGGGACAGGGTCGGGGCTATGGCTACACCTTC
TRBV27	few	TRBJ2-3	-	15	CASSSDRGGTDTQYF	TGTGCCAGCAGTTCCGATAGAGGGGGGACAGATACGCAGTATTTT
TRBV18	-	TRBJ2-5	-	13	CASSLNEGETQYF	TGTGCCAGCTCACTGAACGAGGGAGAGACCCAGTACTTC
TRBV10-3	-	TRBJ2-3	-	15	CAISELQGHTDTQYF	TGTGCCATCAGTGAGCTTCAGGGGCATACAGATACGCAGTATTTT
TRBV28	few	TRBJ2-3	-	16	CASSLGPGQHTDTQYF	TGTGCCAGCAGTTTGGGTCCGGGGCAGCACACAGATACGCAGTATTTT
TRBV7-2	many	TRBJ2-1	TRBD2	15	CASSLLAGVNNEQFF	TGTGCCAGCAGCCTATTAGCGGGAGTCAACAATGAGCAGTTCTTC
TRBV20-1	few	TRBJ2-1	-	11	CGTSPAREQFF	TGCGGGACCTCCCCAGCCCGTGAGCAGTTCTTC
TRBV21-1	few	TRBJ1-1	-	14	CASSNRGKNTEAFF	TGTGCCAGCAGCAACAGGGGGAAGAACACTGAAGCTTTCTTT
TRBV9	-	TRBJ2-1	-	14	CASSAGFSLNEQFF	TGTGCCAGCAGCGCAGGATTCAGCCTCAATGAGCAGTTCTTC
TRBV4-1	-	TRBJ2-5	-	15	CASSQENRGQETQYF	TGCGCCAGCAGCCAGGAGAATCGGGGACAAGAGACCCAGTACTTC
TRBV20-1	many	TRBJ2-1	TRBD2	15	CSALPGLAPRGEQFF	TGCAGTGCCCTTCCGGGACTAGCCCCACGGGGTGAGCAGTTCTTC
TRBV27	-	TRBJ2-3	TRBD2	16	CASSEIYPGTSGPTSF	TGTGCCAGCAGTGAGATCTATCCCGGGACTAGCGGGCCCACATCTTTT
TRBV15	-	TRBJ2-5	-	16	CATSRTALTGVETQYF	TGTGCCACCAGCAGAACAGCCCTAACGGGAGTAGAGACCCAGTACTTC
TRBV3-1	-	TRBJ1-1	TRBD1	15	CASNTNRGLNTEAFF	TGTGCCAGCAACACAAACAGGGGACTGAACACTGAAGCTTTCTTT
TRBV3-1	-	TRBJ1-1	-	14	CASSQVGISYTAFF	TGTGCCAGCAGCCAAGTAGGGATATCATATACGGCTTTCTTT
TRBV11-2	few	TRBJ2-2	TRBD1	15	CASSLGGQITGELFF	TGTGCCAGCAGCTTAGGGGGACAGATCACCGGGGAGCTGTTTTTT
TRBV3-1	few	TRBJ1-2	-	14	CASSQIGGDLGYTF	TGTGCCAGCAGCCAAATCGGCGGGGATCTTGGCTACACCTTC
TRBV3-1	-	TRBJ1-2	-	15	CASSAQPPSSYGYTF	TGTGCCAGCAGCGCACAACCCCCCAGTTCGTATGGCTACACCTTC
TRBV4-1	many	TRBJ1-2	-	14	CASSQPDRYYGYTF	TGCGCCAGCAGCCAACCGGACAGATACTATGGCTACACCTTC
TRBV12-3/TRBV12-4	few	TRBJ2-6	-	15	CASSFGASGANVLTF	TGTGCCAGCAGTTTTGGGGCCTCTGGGGCCAACGTCCTGACTTTC
TRBV28	few	TRBJ2-3	-	17	CASSLVSVVAEPDTQYF	TGTGCCAGCAGTTTAGTTTCGGTGGTTGCGGAGCCCGATACGCAGTATTTT
TRBV3-1	-	TRBJ1-1	-	14	CASSQVSGSTEAFF	TGTGCCAGCAGCCAAGTTTCGGGGAGCACTGAAGCTTTCTTT
TRBV10-2	few	TRBJ2-1	TRBD2	17	CASSDPSRGGSYNEQFF	TGCGCCAGCAGTGACCCCTCCCGGGGGGGCTCCTACAATGAGCAGTTCTTC
TRBV28	-	TRBJ2-1	-	16	CASSTTLLSSYNEQFF	TGTGCCAGCAGCACCACACTATTAAGCTCCTACAATGAGCAGTTCTTC
TRBV15	few	TRBJ2-5	TRBD1	17	CATSRDRVRGLWETQYF	TGTGCCACCAGCAGAGATCGGGTCAGGGGGCTGTGGGAGACCCAGTACTTC
TRBV12-3/TRBV12-4	few	TRBJ2-1	-	14	CASSLGVTDNEQFF	TGTGCCAGCAGTTTAGGTGTCACGGACAATGAGCAGTTCTTC
TRBV4-1	many	TRBJ2-5	TRBD2	15	CASSHSGGARETQYF	TGCGCCAGCAGCCATAGCGGGGGGGCCCGAGAGACCCAGTACTTC
TRBV20-1	many	TRBJ2-1	-	13	CSARDRQNNEQFF	TGCAGTGCTAGAGATCGACAGAACAATGAGCAGTTCTTC
TRBV12-3/TRBV12-4	many	TRBJ1-1	-	11	CATGPNTEAFF	TGTGCCACCGGGCCGAACACTGAAGCTTTCTTT
TRBV4-1	few	TRBJ1-1	-	13	CASSSGPGTEAFF	TGCGCCAGCAGCTCGGGCCCAGGGACTGAAGCTTTCTTT
TRBV5-8	-	TRBJ2-1	-	14	CAINHRVLYYEQFF	TGTGCCATCAACCACAGGGTCCTCTACTATGAGCAGTTCTTC
TRBV12-3/TRBV12-4	many	TRBJ2-3	-	14	CASSLVPATDTQYF	TGTGCCAGCAGTTTAGTTCCCGCCACAGATACGCAGTATTTT
TRBV10-1	few	TRBJ2-3	-	14	CASSGGESTDTQYF	TGCGCCAGCAGTGGAGGAGAGAGCACAGATACGCAGTATTTT
TRBV4-1	-	TRBJ2-3	-	13	CASSQDFGRTQYF	TGCGCCAGCAGCCAAGATTTCGGTAGGACGCAGTATTTT
TRBV2	few	TRBJ1-4	-	14	CASHGHTTNEKLFF	TGTGCCAGCCACGGACACACAACTAATGAAAAACTGTTTTTT
TRBV4-1	-	TRBJ2-1	TRBD1	16	CASSQAGTGVFDEQFF	TGCGCCAGCAGCCAGGCCGGGACAGGGGTGTTCGATGAGCAGTTCTTC
TRBV6-4	few	TRBJ1-6	-	14	CASSPGKESSPLHF	TGTGCCAGCAGTCCGGGGAAAGAGAGTTCACCCCTCCACTTT
TRBV5-1	-	TRBJ1-2	TRBD1	15	CVSSADREKNYGYTF	TGCGTCAGCAGCGCGGACAGGGAAAAGAACTATGGCTACACCTTC
TRBV7-3	many	TRBJ2-2	TRBD2	16	CASRAPGLASSGELFF	TGTGCCAGCAGGGCACCGGGACTAGCGAGTTCCGGGGAGCTGTTTTTT
TRBV9	few	TRBJ1-3	-	15	CASSGRSQGAHTIYF	TGTGCCAGCAGCGGAAGAAGTCAGGGAGCGCACACCATATATTTT
TRBV5-1	-	TRBJ2-3	TRBD2	18	CASSPRTSGRSGTDTQYF	TGCGCCAGCAGCCCCCGGACTAGCGGGAGGTCCGGGACAGATACGCAGTATTTT
TRBV20-1	few	TRBJ2-4	-	14	CSARGGLARNIQYF	TGCAGTGCTAGAGGTGGGCTAGCCCGGAACATTCAGTACTTC
TRBV4-1	-	TRBJ1-5	TRBD1	16	CASSKTTGVGNQPQHF	TGCGCCAGCAGCAAAACGACAGGGGTAGGCAATCAGCCCCAGCATTTT
TRBV6-4	few	TRBJ2-3	TRBD2	15	CASSATGTSGATQYF	TGTGCCAGCAGCGCCACCGGGACTAGCGGGGCTACGCAGTATTTT
TRBV5-4	many	TRBJ2-1	-	16	CASSLMRGTAYNEQFF	TGTGCCAGCAGCTTGATGAGGGGGACTGCCTACAATGAGCAGTTCTTC
TRBV20-1	few	TRBJ1-5	TRBD1	14	CSARPTGWDQPQHF	TGCAGTGCTAGACCGACAGGGTGGGATCAGCCCCAGCATTTT
TRBV4-1	-	TRBJ2-1	-	17	CASSQVDLGLSYNEQFF	TGCGCCAGCAGCCAAGTTGATCTGGGGTTATCCTACAATGAGCAGTTCTTC
TRBV27	-	TRBJ1-5	TRBD1	12	CASSKQGQPQHF	TGTGCCAGCAGTAAACAGGGGCAGCCCCAGCATTTT
TRBV2	many	TRBJ1-1	-	11	CASKGSTEAFF	TGTGCCAGCAAGGGGAGCACTGAAGCTTTCTTT
TRBV3-1	-	TRBJ2-7	TRBD2	15	CASSHGTSGSYEQYF	TGTGCCAGCAGCCACGGGACTAGCGGTTCCTACGAGCAGTACTTC